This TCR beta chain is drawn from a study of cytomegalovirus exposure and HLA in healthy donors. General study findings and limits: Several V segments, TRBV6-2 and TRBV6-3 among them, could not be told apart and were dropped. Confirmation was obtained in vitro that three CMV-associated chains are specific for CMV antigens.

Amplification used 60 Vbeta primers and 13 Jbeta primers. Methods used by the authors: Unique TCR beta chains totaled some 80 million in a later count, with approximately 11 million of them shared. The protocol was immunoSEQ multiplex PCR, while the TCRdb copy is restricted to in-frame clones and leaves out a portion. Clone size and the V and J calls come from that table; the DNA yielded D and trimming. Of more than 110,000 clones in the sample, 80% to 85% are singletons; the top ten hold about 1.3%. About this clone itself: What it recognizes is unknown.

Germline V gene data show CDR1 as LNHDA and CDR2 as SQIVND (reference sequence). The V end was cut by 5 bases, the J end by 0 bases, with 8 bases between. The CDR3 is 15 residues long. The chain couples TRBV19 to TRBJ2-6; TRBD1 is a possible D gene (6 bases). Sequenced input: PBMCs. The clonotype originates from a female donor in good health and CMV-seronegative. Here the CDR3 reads CASSGDNSGANVLTF. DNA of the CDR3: TGTGCCAGTAGTGGGGACAACTCTGGGGCCAACGTCCTGACTTTC.